The TCR beta chain under discussion was sequenced for a study of cytomegalovirus exposure and HLA in healthy donors. Broader study findings: Altogether, 164 TCR beta chains were recorded as cytomegalovirus-associated.

V was clipped by 2 bases and J by 2 bases; unmatched bases: 6. Germline V gene data show CDR1 as MNHNS and CDR2 as SASEGT. This CDR3 region has 15 residues. With regard to this clone: Its specificity is unknown.

The PCR had 60 Vbeta and 13 Jbeta primers. TCRdb's table, derived via immunoSEQ multiplex PCR, lists solely in-frame clones and lacks some. Of 210,000 or so clones listed, 65% to 90% are singletons. V is TRBV6-1 and J is TRBJ2-7, with 7 bases that match TRBD1. The receptor's source is a girl aged 10-17 years in good health and CMV-seronegative. The sample consisted of PBMCs. CDR3 residues: CASSEPGQRPYEQYF. Written as DNA, the CDR3 is TGTGCCAGCAGTGAACCGGGACAGAGACCCTACGAGCAGTACTTC.